This TCR beta chain was retrieved from a study of CD8+ T cells in alopecia areata (dated by TCRdb to the late 2010s). In terms of the full investigation: The treated patients, all with moderate-to-severe alopecia areata, were enrolled in an open-label pilot trial of oral tofacitinib given at 5 to 10 mg twice daily. Biopsies were taken from tofacitinib-treated patients at baseline and again at 4 and 24 weeks into treatment, and several of those patients also had a later scalp biopsy. RNA came from the PAXgene miRNA kit for fixed scalp, the miRNeasy kit for PBMCs, and the RNeasy kit for mouse skin. High-throughput TCRbeta sequencing was used to examine T cell clonal expansion in alopecia areata in both the C3H/HeJ mouse model and human patients. TCRbeta CDR3 regions were amplified by immunoSEQ multiplex PCR with 35 Vbeta forward and 13 Jbeta reverse primers. In humans, TCRbeta sequencing was performed on scalp tissue and on sorted CD4+ and CD8+ peripheral blood T cells from healthy controls and from patients with patchy or totalis/universalis alopecia areata. For the treated patients, the SALT score, which quantifies what percentage of scalp surface area is affected, served as the measure of disease severity. Patients stayed on tofacitinib for 6 to 18 months and then had 6 months of follow-up off drug so that delayed response and recurrence could be assessed. Scalp clonality was compared among normal scalp (n=4), patchy alopecia areata scalp (n=8), and alopecia totalis/universalis scalp (n=8).

A remark on this clone: There is no known antigen for this receptor. The input lacks base qualities; no much larger clone sits a single base away.

This sample's time point label indicates: about 5 months on oral tofacitinib. Explained via the paper, the treatment or condition label denotes: oral pan-JAK inhibitor, 5-10 mg twice daily. Peripheral blood and lesional scalp punch biopsies were obtained from patients with alopecia areata. PBMCs were isolated by density centrifugation and stained for CD3, CD4 and CD8, after which CD4+ and CD8+ T cells were sorted on a FACSAria. Study-level results and caveats: Resident alphabeta T cells in normal human skin are also sequenced, complicating scalp TCR repertoire analysis, unlike mouse skin dominated by gammadelta T cells. Compared with normal scalp, lesional scalp, particularly in alopecia totalis/universalis, had higher clonality and more expanded CD8+ clones, which suggests antigenic drive. Because the treated cohort was small and included a single nonresponder, larger studies are needed to assess links between baseline CD8+ expansion and response. During tofacitinib treatment, many expanded lesional clones stuck around in both scalp and blood, and this persistence may partly explain why relapse happens after treatment is stopped. Shared TCR sequences between patients were less evident than in mice, which may be partly attributable to HLA diversity in the patient population. Tofacitinib significantly decreased scalp clonality and the number of expanded CD8+ clones among the top 100 scalp clones.

Trimming removed 4 bases from V and 6 bases from J; the gene matches leave 5 bases unexplained. The CDR3 has 15 amino acids, counting the end cysteine and phenylalanine. Kept here is only the CDR3 DNA, which spans 45 bases and is read in frame from base 1. Looking up the germline V gene (reference sequence) yields CDR1 MNHEY and CDR2 SMNVEV. The method behind the library was the immunoSEQ multiplex PCR assay. For TCR sequencing, RNA was extracted from every sample and reverse transcribed into cDNA to serve as template. SuperScript III was used to make first-strand cDNA, primed with a 2:1 mix of oligo-dT and random hexamers. A synthetic immune receptor repertoire was used to gauge amplification bias, and whatever bias remained was removed computationally. In the authors' own workflow: Raw reads were preprocessed to remove errors, and CDR3 was defined according to IMGT conventions as the region from the conserved cysteine to phenylalanine. Clonality was computed by normalizing Shannon entropy by log2 of the number of productive unique TCRs and subtracting the result from 1. Scalp TCRbeta sequences were cross-referenced with sorted blood CD4 and CD8 repertoires so that the CD4 or CD8 identity of scalp clones could be inferred. As stored in TCRdb, this immuneACCESS dataset retains in-frame rearrangements with V and J assigned. A fraction of the clones does not appear; measured against another copy, unresolved V genes explain less than half of the discrepancy, and the remainder lacks a known reason. V and J calls and clone size are those listed in that table; D and trimming were worked out from the DNA. The sample includes 150,000 to 200,000 clones, with roughly 50% observed a single time. The ten largest clones take up approximately 12% of the sample.

The V gene is TRBV27 and the J gene is TRBJ2-1, and TRBD2 aligns with 11 junction nucleotides. Here the sequenced sample was CD8+ T cells sorted from blood, taken at week 24, from a patient treated with tofacitinib. The sequence was obtained from a human donor with alopecia areata. DNA sequence: TGTGCCAGCAGTTCGACTAGCGGGGTAGCCAATGAGCAGTTCTTC. This sequence encodes CASSSTSGVANEQFF.